Given below is one T cell receptor beta chain in context. Its antigen remains unidentified. The sample originates from a study of cytomegalovirus exposure and HLA in healthy donors. Study-wide context: From HLA-typed donors, an early data release held around 85 million unique TCRs. The study's findings and limits: Overall, 164 TCR beta chains were annotated as cytomegalovirus-associated.

The study ran its PCR with 60 Vbeta and 13 Jbeta primers. Measured with immunoSEQ multiplex PCR; TCRdb has only the in-frame clones, and not every one. Altogether more than 60,000 clones are present, over 70% being singletons, with the ten largest covering 9.1%. There are 13 residues in the CDR3. Trimming took off 5 bases at V and 4 bases at J, with 11 bases between the two ends. Germline V CDR1 and CDR2: LNHDA, SQIVND (reference sequence). Healthy bone marrow donors made up the donors. The chain links TRBV19 to TRBJ1-2; D is ambiguous. Sequencing was carried out using PBMCs. This receptor was obtained from a man aged 35-49 years in good health and CMV-seropositive. CDR3 region: CASSPDGSYGYTF. The CDR3 DNA reads as TGTGCCAGTAGTCCCGACGGGTCCTATGGCTACACCTTC.